This TCR beta chain was identified in a study of OX40 agonist ivuxolimab in advanced cancers. In the study overall: Three patients got partial responses; one had hepatocellular carcinoma and two had cutaneous melanoma.

Worth noting for this clone: What it binds is unknown.

Libraries were prepared by immunoSEQ multiplex PCR; TCRdb keeps only in-frame clonotypes and omits some of them. The sample contains around 62,000 clones, around 80% of which appear only once. The CDR3 contains 13 residues. With 3 bases removed from V and 0 bases from J, the gap between germline ends came to 5 bases. Germline values: CDR1 SEHNR, CDR2 FQNEAQ (reference sequence). Study-wide results and limits: There was clonal expansion of CD4+ and CD8+ blood T cells by week 6 at 0.1 to 3.0 mg/kg. Expansion of clones was among the lowest in partial responders at 0.1-3.0 mg/kg.

This specimen consisted of CD4+ or CD8+ T cells sorted from blood, obtained in a trial of the OX40 agonist ivuxolimab. The genes are TRBV7-9 and TRBJ1-1; the D is unclear. The sequence came from an adult with an advanced solid tumor such as melanoma, head and neck, liver or kidney cancer. CDR3 amino acids: CASSFEMNTEAFF. The CDR3 DNA sequence: TGTGCCAGCAGCTTTGAGATGAACACTGAAGCTTTCTTT.